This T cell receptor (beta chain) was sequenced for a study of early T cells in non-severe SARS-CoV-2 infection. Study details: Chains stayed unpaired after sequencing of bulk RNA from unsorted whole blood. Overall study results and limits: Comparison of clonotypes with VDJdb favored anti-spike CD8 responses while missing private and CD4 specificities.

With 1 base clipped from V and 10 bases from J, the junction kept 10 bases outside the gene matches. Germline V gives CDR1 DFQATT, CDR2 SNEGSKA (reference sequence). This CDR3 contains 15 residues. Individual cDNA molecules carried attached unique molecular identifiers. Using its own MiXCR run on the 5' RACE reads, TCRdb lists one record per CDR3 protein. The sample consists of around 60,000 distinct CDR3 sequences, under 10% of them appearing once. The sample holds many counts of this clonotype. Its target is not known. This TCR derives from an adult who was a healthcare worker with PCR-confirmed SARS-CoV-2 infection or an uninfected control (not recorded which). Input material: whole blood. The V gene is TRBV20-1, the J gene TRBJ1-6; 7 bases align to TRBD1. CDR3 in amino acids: CSARVPGQRHSPLHF. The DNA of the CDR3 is TGCAGTGCTAGAGTCCCGGGACAGAGGCACTCACCCCTCCACTTT.